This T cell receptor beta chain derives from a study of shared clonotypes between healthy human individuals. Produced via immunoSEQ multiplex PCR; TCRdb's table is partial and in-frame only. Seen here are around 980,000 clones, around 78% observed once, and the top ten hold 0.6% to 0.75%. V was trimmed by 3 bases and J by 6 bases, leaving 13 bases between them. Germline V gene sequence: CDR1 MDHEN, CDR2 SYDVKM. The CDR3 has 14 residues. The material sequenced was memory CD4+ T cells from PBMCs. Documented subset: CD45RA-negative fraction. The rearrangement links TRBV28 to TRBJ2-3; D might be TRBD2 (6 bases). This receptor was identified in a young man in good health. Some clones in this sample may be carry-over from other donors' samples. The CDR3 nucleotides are TGTGCCAGCAGTTTGGGACTTTACCGGGATACGCAGTATTTT. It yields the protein CASSLGLYRDTQYF. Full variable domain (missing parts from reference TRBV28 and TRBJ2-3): DVKVTQSSRYLVKRTGEKVFLECVQDMDHENMFWYRQDPGLGLRLIYFSYDVKMKEKGDIPEGYSVSREKKERFSLILESASTNQTSMYLCASSLGLYRDTQYFGPGTRLTVL.